This T cell receptor (beta chain) was found in a study of low-dose radiotherapy and immunotherapy resistance in tumors. Study-level information: Per fraction, Cohort 1 was given 0.5 Gy every 2 weeks, for a total of 6.5 Gy.

The CDR3 length is 14 residues. V lost 6 bases and J 2 bases, leaving 14 bases between the germline ends. Germline V gene lookup returns CDR1 SQVTM and CDR2 ANQGSEA. Ten or more counts support this clonotype. TRAV- and TRBV-specific primers were used for first-strand cDNA, which covered alpha and beta chains. A constant-region primer paired with the V-primer adapter amplified TCRs over about 20 PCR cycles. TCRdb processed the reads anew with MiXCR; each CDR3 protein has one entry. The sample shows about 100,000 distinct CDR3 sequences, less than 25% of them seen only once. The sample's time point: after trial treatment. Treatment described: LDRT plus nivolumab, ipilimumab, low-dose cyclophosphamide and aspirin (RACIN trial).

The sequence came from a male donor with prostate cancer. V usage is TRBV29-1 and J usage is TRBJ2-1; D possibly corresponds to TRBD2 (5 bases). Sequencing was performed on PBMCs, taken after low-dose radiotherapy plus immunotherapy. Here the CDR3 DNA reads TGCAGCGTGGCGGGCCCCGGGACCTACAATGAGCAGTTCTTC. It codes for CSVAGPGTYNEQFF.